This is a list of T cell receptor beta chains from one sample in a study of early T cells in non-severe SARS-CoV-2 infection. TCRdb reprocessed the 5' RACE reads via MiXCR and lists one record per CDR3 protein. The repertoire holds approximately 35,000 distinct CDR3 sequences, with approximately 5.2% as singletons. The specimen was whole blood. These TCRs come from an adult who was a healthcare worker with PCR-confirmed SARS-CoV-2 infection or an uninfected control (not recorded which). Each CDR3 is given with its conserved first and last residue. A D gene is named only where the DNA matches it firmly. Clone size is not always given. Where it is, it says once, few, many or a class for expanded clones.

TGCAGTGTTAGCCCAGGGAAGGAGGCAGATACGCAGTATTTT	CSVSPGKEADTQYF	-	many	TRBV20-1	TRBJ2-3
TGTGCCAGCAGCCCCGGGACAGGCGCTGGGCCCCAGCATTTT	CASSPGTGAGPQHF	TRBD1	many	TRBV11-2	TRBJ1-5
TGTGCCACCAGCTCGGGCTCCGGGGGGCCCCAAGAGACCCAGTACTTC	CATSSGSGGPQETQYF	-	many	TRBV15	TRBJ2-5
TGTGCCAGCAGCCAAACAGCCGAGCAGTTCTTC	CASSQTAEQFF	-	many	TRBV3-1	TRBJ2-1
TGTGCCAGTAGTAGGGTGCTTAATGAGCAGTTCTTC	CASSRVLNEQFF	-	many	TRBV19	TRBJ2-1
TGTGCCAGCAGCACCCACACGATAGCGAAACCCCTGAAGACGAACACCGGGGAGCTGTTTTTT	CASSTHTIAKPLKTNTGELFF	-	many	TRBV7-9	TRBJ2-2
TGCAGCGTTGTGCTACAGGGGGCTGAGCAGTTCTTC	CSVVLQGAEQFF	TRBD1	many	TRBV29-1	TRBJ2-1
TGTGCCAGCAGCTTAGAGGATACGCAGTATTTT	CASSLEDTQYF	-	many	TRBV7-9	TRBJ2-3
TGCGCCAGCAGTGAGGGCAGAAGGGGAGCTTTCTTT	CASSEGRRGAFF	-	-	TRBV10-1	TRBJ1-1
TGCAGTGCTCGGGACGTGGCGAACTATGGCTACACCTTC	CSARDVANYGYTF	-	many	TRBV20-1	TRBJ1-2
TGCGCCAGCAGACCGCTGCAGGGGGATCAAGAAAATTCACCCCTCCACTTT	CASRPLQGDQENSPLHF	TRBD1	many	TRBV4-1	TRBJ1-6
TGCAGTGCTAGAGATCGTAAGGGAGACACCTACAATGAGCAGTTCTTC	CSARDRKGDTYNEQFF	-	many	TRBV20-1	TRBJ2-1
TGTGCCAGCAGTGGTGGGACGACCGGGGAGCTGTTTTTT	CASSGGTTGELFF	-	-	TRBV7-6	TRBJ2-2
TGTGCCAGTAGTATATCTAGCGGGGGGGCCACCGGGGAGCTGTTTTTT	CASSISSGGATGELFF	TRBD2	many	TRBV19	TRBJ2-2
TGCAGCGTTAGCCCAGGGGGTGTATGGACTGAAGCTTTCTTT	CSVSPGGVWTEAFF	TRBD1	many	TRBV29-1	TRBJ1-1
TGCAGTGCTATTATGACTAGCGGGAGTTTTTACGAGCAGTACTTC	CSAIMTSGSFYEQYF	TRBD2	many	TRBV20-1	TRBJ2-7
TGTGCCAGCAGCTCCGTGCTCAATCAGCCCCAGCATTTT	CASSSVLNQPQHF	-	many	TRBV7-2	TRBJ1-5
TGCAGTGCCTACGGGAGGGGTAGGGGCACAGATACGCAGTATTTT	CSAYGRGRGTDTQYF	TRBD2	many	TRBV20-1	TRBJ2-3
TGCAGTGCTAGCGACAGGGGGAGCTCCTATAATTCACCCCTCCACTTT	CSASDRGSSYNSPLHF	TRBD1	many	TRBV20-1	TRBJ1-6
TGTGCCACCAGCAGAGACTCGTCTGGGTACACTGAAGCTTTCTTT	CATSRDSSGYTEAFF	-	-	TRBV15	TRBJ1-1
TGTGCCATCAGAAGGGAGGCGGTCACTGAAGCTTTCTTT	CAIRREAVTEAFF	-	many	TRBV10-3	TRBJ1-1
TGTGCCAGCAGCCCGTGGACTAGCGGGGGGACAACAGATACGCAGTATTTT	CASSPWTSGGTTDTQYF	TRBD2	many	TRBV11-2	TRBJ2-3
TGCAGTGCCTACGGGACAATCACAGATACGCAGTATTTT	CSAYGTITDTQYF	-	many	TRBV20-1	TRBJ2-3
TGCAGTGCTTTCACTAGCGGGGGGCCGTACAATGAGCAGTTCTTC	CSAFTSGGPYNEQFF	TRBD2	many	TRBV20-1	TRBJ2-1
TGTGCCAGCAGTGAAGGGGGACAGGATTACAATGAGCAGTTCTTC	CASSEGGQDYNEQFF	TRBD1	many	TRBV6-1	TRBJ2-1
TGTGCCAGCAGTCCCCGTGGGCAGCTCGGTGGCTACACCTTC	CASSPRGQLGGYTF	-	-	TRBV6-6	TRBJ1-2
TGTGCCAGCAGCTTAGTAACGGCTGAAAAACTGTTTTTT	CASSLVTAEKLFF	-	-	TRBV7-9	TRBJ1-4
TGTGCCAGCAGCCAAGGGTTCCCAGGGGGCGGTAATCAGCCCCAGCATTTT	CASSQGFPGGGNQPQHF	TRBD1	many	TRBV3-1	TRBJ1-5
TGCGCCAGCAGCCAAGAAAGTAGCGGAACCTCTGGGGCCAACGTCCTGACTTTC	CASSQESSGTSGANVLTF	-	many	TRBV4-3	TRBJ2-6
TGTGCCAGCAGCCCACAGGGGACTAGCGGGCCTCACAATGAGCAGTTCTTC	CASSPQGTSGPHNEQFF	TRBD2	many	TRBV3-1	TRBJ2-1
TGTGCCAGCGATACTAGCGGGGGGATATACGAGCAGTACTTC	CASDTSGGIYEQYF	TRBD2	many	TRBV6-1	TRBJ2-7
TGTGCCAGCAGCCAAGGGGGAACCGGGGAGCTGTTTTTT	CASSQGGTGELFF	-	many	TRBV3-1	TRBJ2-2
TGCGCCAGCAGCTTGGTTGGGGGCGACACCGGGGAGCTGTTTTTT	CASSLVGGDTGELFF	-	few	TRBV5-1	TRBJ2-2
TGCGCCAGCAGCCAAGGCTCATGGACAGGGGACGATGAGCAGTTCTTC	CASSQGSWTGDDEQFF	TRBD1	few	TRBV4-3	TRBJ2-1
TGTGCCAGCAGTAGGGATAGCTCCTACAATGAGCAGTTCTTC	CASSRDSSYNEQFF	-	few	TRBV27	TRBJ2-1
TGTGCCACCGCCCGGGGGACCAGCACAGATACGCAGTATTTT	CATARGTSTDTQYF	-	-	TRBV12-3/TRBV12-4	TRBJ2-3
TGTGCCAGCAGCCCCCACGGGAGGGGCCCTTACCTGACTAACTATGGCTACACCTTC	CASSPHGRGPYLTNYGYTF	-	many	TRBV7-9	TRBJ1-2
TGTGCCAGCAGCGCGCAGACAGGGACCACTGAAGCTTTCTTT	CASSAQTGTTEAFF	TRBD1	many	TRBV7-2	TRBJ1-1